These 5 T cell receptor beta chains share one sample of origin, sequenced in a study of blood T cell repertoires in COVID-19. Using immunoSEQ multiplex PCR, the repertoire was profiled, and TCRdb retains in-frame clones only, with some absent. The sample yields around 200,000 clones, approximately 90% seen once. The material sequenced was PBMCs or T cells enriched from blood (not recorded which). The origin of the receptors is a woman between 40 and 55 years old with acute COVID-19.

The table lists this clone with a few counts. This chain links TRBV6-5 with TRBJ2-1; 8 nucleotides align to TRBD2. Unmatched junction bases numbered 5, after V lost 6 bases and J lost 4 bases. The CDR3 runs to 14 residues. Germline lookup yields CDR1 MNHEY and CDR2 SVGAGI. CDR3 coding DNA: TGTGCCAGCAGCCGAGCGGGAGAATACAATGAGCAGTTCTTC. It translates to CASSRAGEYNEQFF.

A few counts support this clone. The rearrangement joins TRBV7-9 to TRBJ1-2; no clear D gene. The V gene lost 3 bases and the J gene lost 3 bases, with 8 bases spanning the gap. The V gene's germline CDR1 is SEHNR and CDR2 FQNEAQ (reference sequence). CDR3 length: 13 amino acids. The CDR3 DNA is TGTGCCAGCAGCTTGTCAGACTACTATGGCTACACCTTC. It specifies CASSLSDYYGYTF.

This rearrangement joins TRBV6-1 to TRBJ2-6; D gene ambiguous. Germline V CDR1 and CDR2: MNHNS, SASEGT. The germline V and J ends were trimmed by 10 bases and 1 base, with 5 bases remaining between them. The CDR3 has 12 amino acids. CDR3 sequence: CATTSGANVLTF. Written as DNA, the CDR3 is TGTGCCACTACGTCTGGGGCCAACGTCCTGACTTTC.

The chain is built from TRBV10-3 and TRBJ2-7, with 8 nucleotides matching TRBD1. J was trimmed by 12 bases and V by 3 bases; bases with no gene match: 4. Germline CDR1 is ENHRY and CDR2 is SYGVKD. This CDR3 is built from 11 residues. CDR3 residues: CAISDGQGVYV. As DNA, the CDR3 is TGTGCCATCAGTGACGGACAGGGTGTGTACGTC.

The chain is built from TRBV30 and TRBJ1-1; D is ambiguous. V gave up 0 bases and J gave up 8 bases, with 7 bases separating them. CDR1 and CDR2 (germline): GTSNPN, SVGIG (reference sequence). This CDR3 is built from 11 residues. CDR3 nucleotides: TGTGCCTGGAGTGTTAAGACAGAAGCTTTCTTT. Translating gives CAWSVKTEAFF.